The clone carrying this T cell receptor beta chain was picked up many times. The antigen remains unidentified. Trimming shortened V by 4 bases and J by 7 bases, and 16 bases separated the two germline ends. The V gene's germline CDR1 is MDHEN and CDR2 SYDVKM. This CDR3 spans 15 amino acids. This entry is derived from a study of T cell repertoires in cytomegalovirus infection. TCRdb re-called the reads with MiXCR, one entry per CDR3 protein. The sample yields around 120,000 distinct CDR3 sequences, roughly 9% seen once. Study conclusions and caveats: The study identified carriers of CMV plus the relevant HLA from cumulative public TCR beta family frequency.

The source is a human donor in good health (CMV status not recorded). Some clones in this sample may be carry-over from other donors' samples. The chain uses TRBV28 and TRBJ1-4; D might be TRBD1 (6 bases). Sequenced material: PBMCs. CDR3 protein: CASSSITGRSEKLFF. CDR3 sequence (DNA): TGTGCCAGCAGTTCCATAACAGGGAGGAGTGAAAAACTGTTTTTT.